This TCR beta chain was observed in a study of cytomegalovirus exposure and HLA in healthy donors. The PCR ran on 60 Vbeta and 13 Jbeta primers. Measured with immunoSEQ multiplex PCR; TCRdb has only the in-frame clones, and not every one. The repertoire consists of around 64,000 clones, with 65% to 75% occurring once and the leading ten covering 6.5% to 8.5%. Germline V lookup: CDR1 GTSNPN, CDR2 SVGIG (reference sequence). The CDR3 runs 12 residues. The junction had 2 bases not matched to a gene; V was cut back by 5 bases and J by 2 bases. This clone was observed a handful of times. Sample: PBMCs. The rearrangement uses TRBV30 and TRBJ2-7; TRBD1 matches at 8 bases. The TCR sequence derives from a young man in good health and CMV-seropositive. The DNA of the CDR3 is TGTGCCTGGGGGACAGGACCCTACGAGCAGTACTTC. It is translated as CAWGTGPYEQYF.